The rows below give T cell receptor beta chains drawn from one sample of a study of STAT5B mutations in CD4+ large granular lymphocyte leukemia. Profiling relied on immunoSEQ multiplex PCR, and the TCRdb table lists in-frame clones only, not all of them. The table lists around 32,000 clones, about 78% of them singletons. What was sequenced was CD4+ T cells from blood buffy coats. The receptors come from a human donor in good health. The CDR3 runs from the conserved cysteine through the conserved F or W. A D gene is named only where the DNA matches it firmly. The size of a clone is reported for some rows only, either as once, few or many, or as a class for expanded clones.

CDR3 length: 15; D gene: -; V gene: TRBV2; clone size: -; J gene: TRBJ2-1; CDR3 DNA: TGTGCCAGCAGTGGGGTACAGGCGACTCACAATGAGCAGTTCTTC; CDR3 protein: CASSGVQATHNEQFF
CDR3 length: 13; D gene: -; V gene: TRBV7-9; clone size: few; J gene: TRBJ1-1; CDR3 DNA: TGTGCCAGCAGCGCCAACATGAACACTGAAGCTTTCTTT; CDR3 protein: CASSANMNTEAFF
CDR3 length: 15; D gene: -; V gene: TRBV30; clone size: -; J gene: TRBJ2-6; CDR3 DNA: TGTGCCTACCTACCGCCAGGGGTTGGGGCCAACGTCCTGACTTTC; CDR3 protein: CAYLPPGVGANVLTF
CDR3 length: 16; D gene: TRBD2; V gene: TRBV10-3; clone size: -; J gene: TRBJ2-1; CDR3 DNA: TGTGCCATCAGTGCGACTAGCGGGAGCTCCTACAATGAGCAGTTCTTC; CDR3 protein: CAISATSGSSYNEQFF
CDR3 length: 13; D gene: TRBD1; V gene: TRBV30; clone size: -; J gene: TRBJ1-6; CDR3 DNA: TGTGCCTGCAGACAGGGGGCAGGGTCACCCCTCCACTTT; CDR3 protein: CACRQGAGSPLHF
CDR3 length: 14; D gene: TRBD1; V gene: TRBV29-1; clone size: -; J gene: TRBJ2-5; CDR3 DNA: TGCAGGGCGACCCCCGGGACAGGGGGAGAGACCCAGTACTTC; CDR3 protein: CRATPGTGGETQYF
CDR3 length: 15; D gene: TRBD2; V gene: TRBV9; clone size: few; J gene: TRBJ2-3; CDR3 DNA: TGTGCCAGCAGCGTAGGGATGACTAGCGGGACGACGCAGTATTTT; CDR3 protein: CASSVGMTSGTTQYF
CDR3 length: 17; D gene: TRBD1; V gene: TRBV6-1; clone size: -; J gene: TRBJ1-4; CDR3 DNA: TGTGCCAGCAGTGAACGGCAGGGGGGATCAACTAATGAAAAACTGTTTTTT; CDR3 protein: CASSERQGGSTNEKLFF
CDR3 length: 16; D gene: -; V gene: TRBV28; clone size: -; J gene: TRBJ2-5; CDR3 DNA: TGTGCCAGCAGTTTATGGGGGACCCCCTCCGAGGAGACCCAGTACTTC; CDR3 protein: CASSLWGTPSEETQYF
CDR3 length: 14; D gene: -; V gene: TRBV2; clone size: few; J gene: TRBJ1-2; CDR3 DNA: TGTGCCAGCAGTGAGGACGGAAAAGCCTATGGCTACACCTTC; CDR3 protein: CASSEDGKAYGYTF